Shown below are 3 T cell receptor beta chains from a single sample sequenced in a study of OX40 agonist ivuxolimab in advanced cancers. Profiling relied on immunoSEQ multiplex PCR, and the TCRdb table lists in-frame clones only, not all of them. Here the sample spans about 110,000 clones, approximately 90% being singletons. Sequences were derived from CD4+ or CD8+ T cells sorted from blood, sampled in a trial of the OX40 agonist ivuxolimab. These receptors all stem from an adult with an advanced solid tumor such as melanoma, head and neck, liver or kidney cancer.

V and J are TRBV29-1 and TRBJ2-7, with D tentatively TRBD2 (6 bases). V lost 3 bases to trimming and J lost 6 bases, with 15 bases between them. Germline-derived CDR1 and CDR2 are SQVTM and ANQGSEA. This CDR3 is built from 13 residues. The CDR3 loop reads CSVEGFRDSEQYF. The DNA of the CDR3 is TGCAGCGTTGAGGGCTTTAGGGACTCCGAGCAGTACTTC.

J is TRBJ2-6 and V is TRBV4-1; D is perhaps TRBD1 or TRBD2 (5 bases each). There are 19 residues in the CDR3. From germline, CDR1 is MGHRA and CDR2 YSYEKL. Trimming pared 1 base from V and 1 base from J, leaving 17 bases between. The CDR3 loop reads CASSQVSGGIGSGANVLTF. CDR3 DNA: TGCGCCAGCAGCCAAGTGAGTGGGGGAATAGGGTCTGGGGCCAACGTCCTGACTTTC.

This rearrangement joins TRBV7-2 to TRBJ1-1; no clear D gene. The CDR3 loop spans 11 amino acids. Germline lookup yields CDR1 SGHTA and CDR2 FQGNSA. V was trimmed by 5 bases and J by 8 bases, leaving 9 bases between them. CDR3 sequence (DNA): TGTGCCAGCAGCGGAAGGCACGAAGCTTTCTTT. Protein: CASSGRHEAFF.